This is a list of T cell receptor beta chains from one sample in a study of Graves' ophthalmopathy and Graves' hyperthyroidism. From the multiplex PCR reads, TCRdb called clonotypes with MiXCR, one entry per CDR3 protein. The repertoire holds about 380,000 distinct CDR3 sequences, roughly 15% seen once, with about 7.3% in the top ten. The sample was peripheral blood. The receptors derive from a woman aged 18-30 years with stable Graves' hyperthyroidism. Each CDR3 is given with its conserved first and last residue. D genes are given only for firm matches. The listing skips clone size in some rows; elsewhere it reads once, few, many or a size class.

D,J,size,V,CDR3,DNA
NA,TRBJ1-2,NA,TRBV5-1,CAGSLSPPTGNYGYTF,TGCGCCGGCAGCTTGTCCCCGCCGACAGGTAACTATGGCTACACCTTC
TRBD1,TRBJ1-6,many,TRBV7-9,CASSTRDREDSPLHF,TGTGCCAGCAGCACCCGTGACAGGGAGGATTCACCCCTCCATTTT
TRBD1,TRBJ2-7,few,TRBV6-5,CASSLRGQGTYEQYF,TGTGCCAGCAGTCTACGGGGACAGGGGACCTACGAGCAGTACTTC
TRBD2,TRBJ2-5,NA,TRBV18,CASSPGTIRSQETQYF,TGTGCCAGCTCACCCGGGACTATTCGAAGTCAAGAGACCCAGTACTTC
TRBD1,TRBJ1-6,many,TRBV5-1,CASSLVQGVGSPLHF,TGCGCCAGCAGCTTGGTTCAGGGGGTAGGATCACCCCTCCACTTT
NA,TRBJ1-1,many,TRBV7-9,CASSSVLGQNTEAFF,TGTGCCAGCAGTTCAGTCCTTGGGCAGAACACTGAAGCTTTCTTT
NA,TRBJ1-2,many,TRBV13,CASRTKGSGVPTNYGYTF,TGTGCCAGCAGGACCAAGGGGTCTGGGGTCCCGACTAACTATGGCTACACCTTC
NA,TRBJ1-1,once,TRBV7-6,CASSLSDWGQFEAFF,TGTGCCAGCAGCTTAAGTGATTGGGGCCAGTTTGAAGCTTTCTTT
NA,TRBJ1-6,many,TRBV7-9,CASGSEVSPLHF,TGTGCCAGCGGAAGCGAGGTGTCACCCCTCCACTTT
TRBD1,TRBJ2-5,many,TRBV24-1,CATKGRGQETQYF,TGTGCCACCAAAGGCAGGGGGCAAGAGACCCAGTACTTC
TRBD1,TRBJ2-7,few,TRBV11-1,CASSLATGTGSPKQYF,TGTGCCAGCAGCTTAGCTACCGGGACAGGGTCCCCAAAGCAGTACTTC
NA,TRBJ1-2,many,TRBV10-3,CAISAGGGYTF,TGTGCCATCAGTGCCGGAGGGGGCTACACCTTC
TRBD1,TRBJ1-2,many,TRBV7-2,CASSVHRGRYGYTF,TGTGCCAGCAGCGTCCACAGGGGACGGTATGGCTACACCTTC
NA,TRBJ2-5,many,TRBV7-9,CASSFRRSQETQYF,TGTGCCAGCAGCTTTAGGCGGAGTCAAGAGACCCAGTACTTC
NA,TRBJ2-3,NA,TRBV20-1,CSARSWQSTGRTQYF,TGCAGTGCCAGGTCGTGGCAGTCTACCGGCCGTACGCAGTATTTT
NA,TRBJ2-5,many,TRBV6-1,CASSEDMGPQYF,TGTGCCAGCAGTGAAGATATGGGGCCCCAGTACTTC
TRBD2,TRBJ2-2,many,TRBV12-3/TRBV12-4,CASRRAAGTTGELFF,TGTGCCAGCCGTCGCGCAGCGGGGACTACCGGGGAGCTGTTTTTT
NA,TRBJ2-2,few,TRBV4-2,CASSQDSGLTGPRNTGELFF,TGTGCCAGCAGCCAAGATTCGGGCCTAACAGGACCCCGAAACACCGGGGAGCTGTTTTTT
TRBD1,TRBJ2-5,many,TRBV6-2/TRBV6-3,CASKQGTNPGETQYF,TGTGCCAGCAAACAGGGGACCAACCCGGGAGAGACCCAGTACTTC
NA,TRBJ1-2,many,TRBV24-1,CATSDPRVNYGYTF,TGTGCCACCAGTGATCCCAGAGTTAACTATGGCTACACCTTC
NA,TRBJ2-5,many,TRBV6-5,CASRRDSRETQYF,TGTGCCAGCAGGCGTGACAGCAGGGAGACCCAGTACTTC
TRBD1,TRBJ2-7,NA,TRBV6-1,CASSVRDRGYEQYF,TGTGCCAGCAGTGTGAGGGACAGGGGTTACGAGCAGTACTTC
TRBD1,TRBJ2-5,many,TRBV20-1,CSAREGTGDRETQYF,TGCAGTGCTAGAGAGGGGACAGGGGATCGGGAGACCCAGTACTTC
NA,TRBJ1-2,many,TRBV6-5,CASSYGAPRVYGYTF,TGTGCCAGCAGTTACGGGGCCCCCCGGGTTTATGGCTACACCTTC
NA,TRBJ1-2,many,TRBV2,CASVQLLGSYGYTF,TGTGCCAGCGTCCAATTGTTAGGGAGCTATGGCTACACCTTC
NA,TRBJ1-2,many,TRBV6-1,CASSEVTPGTGTIGYGYTF,TGTGCCAGCAGTGAAGTGACCCCCGGGACCGGAACGATCGGCTATGGCTACACCTTC
NA,TRBJ2-7,many,TRBV12-3/TRBV12-4,CASRGMAVPSYEQYF,TGTGCCAGCAGGGGGATGGCCGTTCCCTCCTACGAGCAGTACTTC
NA,TRBJ2-5,NA,TRBV6-1,CASSEKAEVETQYF,TGTGCCAGCAGTGAAAAAGCGGAAGTAGAGACCCAGTACTTC
NA,TRBJ1-1,many,TRBV15,CATSGSLYTEAFF,TGTGCCACCAGCGGTAGTCTCTACACTGAAGCTTTCTTT
NA,TRBJ2-7,many,TRBV20-1,CSARALSDRPYEQYF,TGCAGTGCTAGAGCATTATCGGACAGACCTTACGAGCAGTACTTC
NA,TRBJ1-1,many,TRBV29-1,CRAGRFGTEAFF,TGCAGAGCGGGACGGTTCGGTACTGAAGCTTTCTTT
NA,TRBJ2-2,many,TRBV24-1,CATSAIPQELFF,TGTGCCACCAGTGCTATCCCACAGGAGCTGTTTTTT
NA,TRBJ2-2,many,TRBV15,CASSRERADISGELFF,TGTGCCTCCAGCAGAGAGCGGGCTGATATCTCCGGGGAGCTGTTTTTT
TRBD1,TRBJ1-3,many,TRBV20-1,CSARDRGGTGNTIYF,TGCAGTGCTAGGGACAGGGGGGGTACTGGAAACACCATATATTTT
TRBD2,TRBJ2-5,many,TRBV11-3,CASSSRERGYRRETQYF,TGTGCCAGCAGCTCCCGGGAGCGGGGCTACCGACGGGAGACCCAGTACTTC
NA,TRBJ2-7,many,TRBV12-3/TRBV12-4,CASSRTPVGQYF,TGTGCCAGCAGTCGAACTCCGGTGGGGCAGTACTTC
TRBD1,TRBJ2-5,many,TRBV9,CASSADRGYQETQYF,TGTGCCAGCAGCGCGGACAGGGGGTACCAAGAGACCCAGTACTTC
NA,TRBJ2-4,few,TRBV5-6,CASSLLGWGDENIQYF,TGTGCCAGCAGCTTGTTGGGGTGGGGCGACGAAAACATTCAGTACTTC
NA,TRBJ2-7,many,TRBV9,CASSVGADWSGEQYF,TGTGCCAGCAGCGTCGGCGCGGACTGGAGCGGCGAGCAGTACTTC
NA,TRBJ1-2,NA,TRBV6-1,CASSEAENYGYTF,TGTGCCAGCAGTGAAGCAGAAAACTATGGCTACACCTTC
NA,TRBJ1-2,NA,TRBV14,CASSQDFYGDYTF,TGTGCCAGCAGCCAAGACTTCTACGGGGACTACACCTTC
NA,TRBJ1-2,NA,TRBV6-1,CASSVIQNYGYTF,TGTGCCAGCAGTGTCATACAGAACTATGGTTACACCTTC
NA,TRBJ1-1,many,TRBV5-1,CASSPMGSGPSTEAFF,TGCGCCAGCAGCCCCATGGGGTCGGGGCCGAGCACTGAAGCTTTCTTT
NA,TRBJ2-7,NA,TRBV6-2/TRBV6-3,CASKAGYYEQYF,TGTGCCAGCAAGGCAGGGTACTACGAGCAGTACTTC
TRBD1,TRBJ1-2,NA,TRBV12-3/TRBV12-4,CASSHTSGTGRNGYTF,TGTGCCAGCAGCCACACATCCGGGACAGGGAGAAATGGCTACACCTTC
NA,TRBJ1-1,many,TRBV28,CASSLANLNTEAFF,TGTGCCAGCAGTTTGGCGAACCTTAACACTGAAGCTTTCTTT
NA,TRBJ2-2,few,TRBV19,CASSLADTTGELFF,TGTGCCAGTAGTTTGGCAGATACCACCGGGGAGCTGTTTTTT
NA,TRBJ2-2,NA,TRBV5-1,CASSLGRTVKGELFF,TGCGCCAGCAGCTTGGGACGGACTGTTAAGGGGGAGCTGTTTTTT
NA,TRBJ1-6,many,TRBV7-3,CASSSRGGYSPLHF,TGTGCCAGCAGCTCAAGGGGTGGGTACTCACCCCTCCACTTT
TRBD2,TRBJ2-5,many,TRBV11-2,CASSQSGLETLGTQYF,TGTGCCAGCAGCCAATCCGGACTAGAGACACTGGGGACCCAGTACTTC
TRBD1,TRBJ2-6,NA,TRBV18,CASSPGQGAAGANVLTF,TGTGCCAGCTCACCGGGACAGGGGGCGGCTGGGGCCAACGTCCTGACTTTC
TRBD2,TRBJ2-5,many,TRBV6-2/TRBV6-3,CASSYLAGLETQYF,TGTGCCAGCAGTTACCTAGCGGGGCTGGAGACCCAGTACTTC
NA,TRBJ1-5,many,TRBV20-1,CSASRPLSNQPQHF,TGCAGTGCTAGTCGGCCGTTAAGCAATCAGCCCCAGCATTTT
NA,TRBJ1-1,many,TRBV28,CASKWGYTEAFF,TGTGCCAGCAAGTGGGGATACACTGAAGCTTTCTTT
NA,TRBJ2-7,many,TRBV2,CASTLRSYEQYF,TGTGCCAGCACGTTGAGGTCCTACGAGCAGTACTTC
TRBD1,TRBJ1-1,many,TRBV24-1,CATSDSSPRGQGRTEAFF,TGTGCCACCAGTGATTCCTCCCCCCGCGGACAGGGACGGACTGAAGCTTTCTTT
TRBD1,TRBJ1-2,NA,TRBV19,CASSPRQGSGYGYTF,TGTGCCAGTAGTCCCCGACAGGGATCTGGCTATGGCTACACCTTC